The next 30 T cell receptor beta chains were all read from a single sample in a study of cytomegalovirus exposure and HLA in healthy donors. The PCR contained 60 Vbeta and 13 Jbeta primers. Repertoires were generated with immunoSEQ multiplex PCR, while TCRdb's copy carries only in-frame clones and drops some. The sample carries roughly 77,000 clones, approximately 61% recorded once. Material for sequencing was PBMCs. These receptors originate from a woman in her 50s in good health and CMV-seropositive.

The rearrangement joins TRBV13 to TRBJ2-1, with D possibly TRBD1 on 5 matching bases. V was clipped by 0 bases and J by 4 bases, with 16 bases between them. CDR1 and CDR2 from the germline V gene are PRHDT and FYEKMQ (reference sequence). This CDR3 comprises 17 residues. CDR3 in amino acids: CASSLGLMDITYNEQFF. CDR3 sequence (DNA): TGTGCCAGCAGCTTAGGCCTGATGGACATTACTTACAATGAGCAGTTCTTC. The full variable domain, in which reference TRBV13 and TRBJ2-1 provide the parts outside the CDR3, is AAGVIQSPRHLIKEKRETATLKCYPIPRHDTVYWYQQGPGQDPQFLISFYEKMQSDKGSIPDRFSAQQFSDYHSELNMSSLELGDSALYFCASSLGLMDITYNEQFFGPGTRLTVL.

The V call is TRBV18, the J call TRBJ2-1, with 12 bases matching TRBD2. J was trimmed by 7 bases and V by 3 bases; bases with no gene match: 1. This CDR3 contains 14 residues. Germline V lookup: CDR1 KGHSH, CDR2 LQKENI. The chain's CDR3 is CASSPGLAGNEQFF. CDR3 nucleotides: TGTGCCAGCTCACCTGGACTAGCGGGGAATGAGCAGTTCTTC.

This clone was seen only once. J is TRBJ1-6 and V is TRBV6-5; weak D call: TRBD1 (5 bases). V was clipped by 5 bases and J by 4 bases, with 9 bases between them. The CDR3 is 14 amino acids. Germline values: CDR1 MNHEY, CDR2 SVGAGI. For the CDR3, the DNA is TGTGCCAGCAGTGGGGCGATATATAATTCACCCCTCCACTTT. It yields the protein CASSGAIYNSPLHF.

V usage is TRBV27 and J usage is TRBJ2-5, with 9 nucleotides matching TRBD2. Germline CDR1 is MNHEY and CDR2 is SMNVEV (reference sequence). The CDR3 sequence is 16 residues long. The V and J ends lost 2 bases and 2 bases, in that order; junction bases with no gene match: 6. The CDR3 DNA sequence: TGTGCCAGCAGTTTAGTAGCGGGGGAAGTACAAGAGACCCAGTACTTC. Its protein product is CASSLVAGEVQETQYF.

The chain recombines TRBV11-3 with TRBJ2-1, with 8 positions matching TRBD1. Germline CDR1 SGHNT, CDR2 YENEEA. The CDR3 spans 15 residues. V was pared by 5 bases and J by 3 bases, with 6 bases of the junction left unmatched. This CDR3 reads CASSARQGLYNEQFF. The DNA of the CDR3 is TGTGCCAGCAGCGCGAGACAGGGGCTCTACAATGAGCAGTTCTTC. The full variable domain, with the rest looked up from reference TRBV11-3 and TRBJ2-1, is EAGVVQSPRYKIIEKKQPVAFWCNPISGHNTLYWYLQNLGQGPELLIRYENEEAVDDSQLPKDRFSAERLKGVDSTLKIQPAELGDSAVYLCASSARQGLYNEQFFGPGTRLTVL.

Points on this clone: Other DNA sequences in the sample encode the same CDR3. V usage is TRBV28 and J usage is TRBJ2-7; TRBD2 agrees at 14 bases. This CDR3 has 15 amino acids. CDR1 is MDHEN, CDR2 SYDVKM, per germline. Trimming at V came to 3 bases and at J to 4 bases, leaving 2 bases not matched to a gene. The CDR3 spells CASSFGLAGGYEQYV. The CDR3 DNA reads TGTGCCAGCAGTTTCGGACTAGCGGGGGGATACGAGCAGTACGTC.

V usage is TRBV14 and J usage is TRBJ1-6; unclear D gene. The germline V gene has CDR1 SGHDN and CDR2 FVKESK. The CDR3 has 15 amino acids. Deletions cut 0 bases from V and 8 bases from J, with 11 bases between. The CDR3 region is CASSQEAHGYSPLHF. The DNA for the CDR3 is TGTGCCAGCAGCCAAGAGGCGCACGGGTATTCACCCCTCCACTTT.

The chain has TRBV9 and TRBJ2-3; tentatively, D is TRBD1 (5 bases). The CDR3 is 14 residues long. V lost 0 bases and J lost 2, with 7 bases in between. Germline V gene data show CDR1 as SGDLS and CDR2 as YYNGEE. The CDR3 protein is CASSVGGTTDTQYF. CDR3 DNA: TGTGCCAGCAGCGTAGGGGGCACCACAGATACGCAGTATTTT. The variable domain in full, completed from reference TRBV9 and TRBJ2-3, reads DSGVTQTPKHLITATGQRVTLRCSPRSGDLSVYWYQQSLDQGLQFLIQYYNGEERAKGNILERFSAQQFPDLHSELNLSSLELGDSALYFCASSVGGTTDTQYFGPGTRLTVL.

This sequence joins TRBV9 and TRBJ2-2; 9 bases map to TRBD1. J lost 6 bases, V lost 6 bases, and 6 bases had no gene match. CDR3 length: 14 residues. Germline V gene lookup returns CDR1 SGDLS and CDR2 YYNGEE. The CDR3 DNA is TGTGCCAGCAACCTCGGACAGGGGCCCGGGGAGCTGTTTTTT. Translating gives CASNLGQGPGELFF.

The V gene is TRBV5-1, the J gene TRBJ1-1, with D possibly matching TRBD1 (5 bases). The V gene lost 0 bases and the J gene lost 2 bases, with 11 bases spanning the gap. CDR3 length: 15 residues. CDR1 SGHRS and CDR2 YFSETQ come from the germline V gene. The CDR3 spells CASSLAPGYNTEAFF. The CDR3 DNA reads TGCGCCAGCAGCTTGGCTCCAGGGTATAACACTGAAGCTTTCTTT.

Written as DNA, the CDR3 is TGCGCCAGCAGCGAACAGGGGAGGTACACTGAAGCTTTCTTT. It encodes CASSEQGRYTEAFF. V usage is TRBV10-1 and J usage is TRBJ1-1; TRBD1 matches 7 bases. Germline V gene sequence: CDR1 WNHNN, CDR2 SYGVQD (reference sequence). The CDR3 extends over 14 amino acids. After removal of 6 bases from V and 3 bases from J, the junction contained 7 bases not matched to a gene.

Note on this clone: A read error may account for a junction end that differs from germline. This chain joins TRBV6-5 and TRBJ2-5; 13 bases are a match to TRBD2. The CDR3 extends over 16 amino acids. Germline V gene lookup returns CDR1 MNHEY and CDR2 SVGAGI. Here the CDR3 reads CASSHSLAGGQETQYF. In DNA, the CDR3 is TGTGCCAGCAGTCACTCACTAGCGGGGGGGCAAGAGACCCAGTACTTC.

The chain joins TRBV4-2 to TRBJ2-1; possible D gene TRBD2, 7 bases. This CDR3 comprises 15 residues. V lost 1 base and J 4 bases, leaving 11 bases between the germline ends. Germline assignment: CDR1 LGHNA and CDR2 YNFKEQ. CDR3 bases: TGTGCCAGCAGCCAAGTACAGGGAGGGTACAATGAGCAGTTCTTC. Its protein is CASSQVQGGYNEQFF.

This clone was detected a few times. The gene calls are TRBV6-5 and TRBJ1-6, with 8 positions matching TRBD1. With V trimmed by 2 bases and J by 11 bases, 8 bases remained unmatched. Germline CDR1 and CDR2: MNHEY and SVGAGI. The CDR3 is 15 residues long. CDR3 sequence: CASSYGTGGRAPLHF. CDR3 DNA: TGTGCCAGCAGTTACGGCACAGGGGGAAGGGCACCCCTCCACTTT.

To note about this clone: The limits of the CDR3 on the DNA are not certain, so only TCRdb's listed CDR3 is given. The chain employs TRBV6-6 and TRBJ2-7; no check of the table's D call, TRBD2, against the DNA was made. Termini included, the CDR3 measures 15 amino acids. Germline CDR1 MNHNY, CDR2 SVGAGI (reference sequence). The CDR3 loop reads CASSSSGVRPYEQYF.

The gene calls are TRBV11-2 and TRBJ2-7, with D maybe TRBD1 (6 bases). The CDR3 extends over 15 amino acids. Germline V gene data show CDR1 as SGHAT and CDR2 as FQNNGV. Trimming removed 0 bases from V and 4 bases from J, with 13 bases in between. The CDR3 coding sequence is TGTGCCAGCAGCTTAGATCGGGCAGGGGTTTACGAGCAGTACTTC. It codes for CASSLDRAGVYEQYF.

The J gene is TRBJ1-2, the V gene TRBV7-6, with D possibly matching TRBD1 (5 bases). The CDR3 covers 17 residues. The V end lost 5 bases, the J end lost 3 bases, and 22 bases lay between the germline ends. Germline assignment: CDR1 SGHVS and CDR2 FNYEAQ. The DNA of the CDR3 is TGTGCCAGCAGCCCCAGACAGTACTCACTCGGCGACTATGGCTACACCTTC. It yields the protein CASSPRQYSLGDYGYTF.

J is TRBJ2-3 and V is TRBV5-4; D remains ambiguous. CDR1 is SGHNT, CDR2 YYREEE, per germline (reference sequence). Trimming pared 0 bases from V and 0 bases from J, leaving 5 bases between. CDR3 length: 14 amino acids. CDR3 in DNA: TGTGCCAGCAGCTTGGTCGGTAGCACAGATACGCAGTATTTT. Its protein is CASSLVGSTDTQYF.

This clone was counted only a few times. V usage is TRBV4-1 and J usage is TRBJ2-1; 12 bases map to TRBD1. Germline V gene lookup returns CDR1 MGHRA and CDR2 YSYEKL. With 4 bases clipped from V and 6 bases from J, the junction kept 4 bases outside the gene matches. This CDR3 has 15 amino acids. Here the CDR3 DNA reads TGCGCCAGCAGCCGGGACAGGGGGCATGTCAATGAGCAGTTCTTC. Its translation is CASSRDRGHVNEQFF.

A remark on this clone: Other DNA sequences in this specimen translate into the identical CDR3. The V and J genes are TRBV20-1 and TRBJ2-3; D is unresolved. Trimming removed 3 bases from V and 3 bases from J, with 4 bases in between. The CDR3 sequence is 11 residues long. In germline, CDR1 is DFQATT, CDR2 SNEGSKA (reference sequence). In DNA form, the CDR3 reads TGCAGTGCTAGTCCGACAGATACGCAGTATTTT. Amino acids: CSASPTDTQYF.

This chain joins TRBV6-5 and TRBJ2-5; tentatively, D is TRBD1 (6 bases). Germline V gene lookup returns CDR1 MNHEY and CDR2 SVGAGI. This CDR3 has 15 amino acids. With 0 bases removed from V and 3 bases from J, the gap between germline ends came to 11 bases. This CDR3 is CASSYSSTGKETQYF. The CDR3 DNA follows: TGTGCCAGCAGTTACTCTAGCACAGGGAAAGAGACCCAGTACTTC.

V gene TRBV29-1 combines with J gene TRBJ2-3, with unresolved D. The CDR3 covers 12 residues. V gave up 6 bases and J gave up 2 bases, with 9 bases separating them. Germline V gene data show CDR1 as SQVTM and CDR2 as ANQGSEA. The CDR3 spells CSVAEFTDTQYF. In DNA form, the CDR3 reads TGCAGCGTGGCAGAATTCACAGATACGCAGTATTTT.

This sequence joins TRBV5-6 and TRBJ2-5; D gene unclear. The DNA matches TRBJ2-7 better at its end, which makes the J call doubtful. Germline loops: CDR1 SGHDT, CDR2 YYEEEE. The CDR3 has 14 residues. For the CDR3, the DNA is TGTGCCAGCAGCCGCGTGAGGAGCTCCTACGAGCAGTACTTC. It yields the protein CASSRVRSSYEQYF.

This clone was picked up one time. The chain combines TRBV4-1 with TRBJ1-5, with D possibly being TRBD1 (5 bases). Germline lookup yields CDR1 MGHRA and CDR2 YSYEKL. The CDR3 covers 14 residues. Trimming removed 0 bases at V and 2 bases at J, with 5 bases between. The CDR3 bases are TGCGCCAGCAGCCAAGACAGGGGCAATCAGCCCCAGCATTTT. Encoded protein: CASSQDRGNQPQHF.

The V call is TRBV2, the J call TRBJ2-3; 7 nucleotides line up with TRBD1. The CDR3 has 13 amino acids. V lost 7 bases to trimming and J lost 2 bases; unmatched junction nucleotides: 3. CDR1 SNHLY and CDR2 FYNNEI come from the germline V gene. In DNA form, the CDR3 reads TGTGCCAGCATGGGGACAGTCACAGATACGCAGTATTTT. Residues: CASMGTVTDTQYF. Full variable domain (remainder filled in from reference TRBV2 and TRBJ2-3): EPEVTQTPSHQVTQMGQEVILRCVPISNHLYFYWYRQILGQKVEFLVSFYNNEISEKSEIFDDQFSVERPDGSNFTLKIRSTKLEDSAMYFCASMGTVTDTQYFGPGTRLTVL.

This clone was recorded once. J is TRBJ2-6 and V is TRBV14, with D tentatively TRBD2 (6 bases). The germline CDR1 and CDR2 sequences are SGHDN and FVKESK. The length of the CDR3 is 19 residues. The V and J ends lost 4 bases and 0 bases respectively, with 19 bases between them. Written as DNA, the CDR3 is TGTGCCAGCAGCCGCTTAGGAGGGGCCGGAAGCTCTGGGGCCAACGTCCTGACTTTC. Its translation: CASSRLGGAGSSGANVLTF.

The chain carries TRBV7-9 and TRBJ2-7, with a tentative D call TRBD1 (5 bases). The V gene's germline CDR1 is SEHNR and CDR2 FQNEAQ (reference sequence). Trimming removed 3 bases at V and 2 bases at J, with 11 bases between. CDR3 size: 14 residues. The chain's CDR3 is CASSFQDIPYEQYV. As DNA, the CDR3 is TGTGCCAGCAGCTTCCAGGACATTCCCTACGAGCAGTACGTC.

The rearrangement uses TRBV19 and TRBJ2-7; D call uncertain. Trimming removed 9 bases from V and 2 bases from J, with 14 bases in between. CDR3 length: 13 residues. Germline V lookup: CDR1 LNHDA, CDR2 SQIVND (reference sequence). The CDR3 DNA reads as TGTGCCAGCTCCCATAAGAGCCCCTACGAGCAGTACTTC. Amino acid sequence: CASSHKSPYEQYF.

This clone has only a few counts. The CDR3 sequence is CASRTNRAHYGYTF. CDR3 coding DNA: TGTGCCAGCCGAACCAACAGGGCTCACTATGGCTACACCTTC. The chain couples TRBV6-1 to TRBJ1-2, with D tentatively TRBD1 (6 bases). The CDR3 consists of 14 residues. V was pared by 8 bases and J by 3 bases, with 16 bases between. The germline CDR1 and CDR2 sequences are MNHNS and SASEGT.

The V and J genes are TRBV12-5 and TRBJ1-1; D unclear. With 6 bases removed from V and 1 base from J, the gap between germline ends came to 15 bases. The CDR3 is made up of 15 amino acids. Germline V CDR1 and CDR2: LGHNT, FRNRAP. CDR3 bases: TGTGCTAGTGGGCAAACCGAGTCAGGGAACACTGAAGCTTTCTTT. Amino acids: CASGQTESGNTEAFF.